These 25 T cell receptor beta chains originate from one sample sequenced in a study of blood T cell repertoires in COVID-19. Sequencing was performed with immunoSEQ multiplex PCR; in TCRdb, only in-frame clones are kept and a portion is missing. This sample carries about 380,000 clones, roughly nine tenths of them seen once, and the ten largest clones take approximately 1.2%. The sequencing input was peripheral blood. Every receptor here comes from a man aged 35-49 years with acute or convalescent COVID-19.

The rearrangement joins TRBV6-5 to TRBJ1-1; D is unresolved. Germline V gene sequence: CDR1 MNHEY, CDR2 SVGAGI. This CDR3 spans 15 amino acids. Deletions cut 6 bases from V and 4 bases from J, with 18 bases between. Here the CDR3 reads CASSAPPGFGTEAFF. The CDR3, as DNA: TGTGCCAGCAGCGCGCCCCCGGGGTTCGGCACTGAAGCTTTCTTT.

The chain has TRBV27 and TRBJ2-7; D possibly corresponds to TRBD2 (5 bases). The CDR3 totals 14 residues. Germline-derived CDR1 and CDR2 are MNHEY and SMNVEV (reference sequence). V gave up 5 bases and J gave up 4 bases, with 15 bases separating them. The CDR3 sequence is CASSPHGRSYEQYF. The DNA of the CDR3 is TGTGCCAGCAGTCCCCATGGGAGAAGTTACGAGCAGTACTTC.

The chain carries TRBV15 and TRBJ2-1, with D possibly being TRBD1 (6 bases). This CDR3 spans 15 amino acids. Germline assignment: CDR1 LNHNV and CDR2 YYDKDF (reference sequence). V was clipped by 3 bases and J by 9 bases, with 18 bases between them. CDR3 DNA: TGTGCCACCAGCAGGGGACAAAGTGGTGTGGGTGAGCAGTTCTTC. Amino acids: CATSRGQSGVGEQFF.

The chain recombines TRBV9 with TRBJ2-2; D remains ambiguous. Trimming removed 4 bases at V and 4 bases at J, with 5 bases between. CDR1 is SGDLS, CDR2 YYNGEE, per germline. The CDR3 is 12 amino acids. This CDR3 is CASSRLTGELFF. CDR3 sequence (DNA): TGTGCCAGCAGCAGACTCACCGGGGAGCTGTTTTTT.

V is TRBV6-1 and J is TRBJ1-4; D is unclear. The CDR3 loop spans 14 amino acids. Germline V lookup: CDR1 MNHNS, CDR2 SASEGT. Trimming shortened V by 3 bases and J by 8 bases, and 13 bases separated the two germline ends. The CDR3 sequence is CASSEYRYKEKLFF. The CDR3 region has the DNA TGTGCCAGCAGTGAGTACAGATATAAGGAAAAACTGTTTTTT.

V gene TRBV7-3 combines with J gene TRBJ1-2; possible D gene TRBD1, 6 bases. Trimming removed 2 bases from V and 4 bases from J, with 17 bases in between. The CDR3 runs 16 residues. Looked up from germline, CDR1 is SGHTA and CDR2 is FQGTGA. CDR3 sequence: CASSLLLAGASYGYTF. The CDR3 DNA reads as TGTGCCAGCAGCTTATTGTTGGCAGGGGCGTCCTATGGCTACACCTTC.

This clone was recorded many times. V is TRBV19 and J is TRBJ2-4; 7 bases fit TRBD2. The CDR3 length is 12 residues. Trimming cost V 8 bases and J 6 bases; bases outside gene matches: 4. Germline V CDR1 and CDR2: LNHDA, SQIVND (reference sequence). This CDR3 is CASQGEGNIQYF. CDR3 nucleotides: TGTGCCAGTCAAGGGGAGGGAAACATTCAGTACTTC.

The chain couples TRBV12-3 or TRBV12-4 to TRBJ1-2; D is possibly TRBD1 (5 bases). V lost 6 bases, J lost 2 bases, and 10 bases lay in between. The CDR3 is 13 amino acids. The CDR3 sequence is CASSGQGNYGYTF. DNA for the CDR3: TGTGCCAGCAGCGGGCAGGGAAACTATGGCTACACCTTC.

The rearrangement links TRBV28 to TRBJ1-5, with D hard to call. Trimming stripped 6 bases from V and 4 bases from J, with 10 bases between. The CDR3 totals 13 residues. CDR1 and CDR2 (germline): MDHEN, SYDVKM. The CDR3 here is CASRKTSNQPQHF. The CDR3 DNA reads as TGTGCCAGCAGGAAGACATCGAATCAGCCCCAGCATTTT.

This clone appeared once. The rearrangement links TRBV27 to TRBJ2-4; possibly TRBD1 for D (5 bases). The CDR3 has 14 residues. The germline CDR1 and CDR2 sequences are MNHEY and SMNVEV (reference sequence). V gave up 5 bases and J gave up 7 bases, with 15 bases separating them. CDR3 sequence (DNA): TGTGCCAGCAGTCCCTTCATACAGGTGAACATTCAGTACTTC. Residues: CASSPFIQVNIQYF.

The chain links TRBV4-3 to TRBJ1-2; 9 nucleotides align to TRBD1. Germline trimming cut 3 bases from V and 3 bases from J; bases unmatched to any gene: 2. This CDR3 region has 14 residues. CDR1 and CDR2 from the germline V gene are LGHNA and YSLEER. The CDR3 region has the DNA TGCGCCAGCAGCCAGGACAGGGGCGACTATGGCTACACCTTC. This gives the protein CASSQDRGDYGYTF.

The chain combines TRBV7-3 with TRBJ2-1; no definite D call. V was shortened by 5 bases and J by 8 bases, with 10 bases between the two germline ends. Germline CDR1 reads SGHTA; CDR2 reads FQGTGA. CDR3 length: 12 amino acids. CDR3 residues: CASSHSSDEQFF. In DNA form, the CDR3 reads TGTGCCAGCAGCCACTCTTCGGATGAGCAGTTCTTC.

The chain uses TRBV27 and TRBJ1-5, with a possible D match to TRBD1 (6 bases). Between the trimmed V and J ends, which lost 6 bases and 3 bases, there was a span of 18 bases. This CDR3 spans 16 amino acids. CDR1 MNHEY and CDR2 SMNVEV come from the germline V gene (reference sequence). The CDR3 region has the DNA TGTGCCAGCAGCCCAACCGTGGGGGCGGTCAATCAGCCCCAGCATTTT. It translates to CASSPTVGAVNQPQHF.

As DNA, the CDR3 is TGTGCCAGCTCACCACCACGCGCGGGAGGCGAGACCCAGTACTTC. It encodes CASSPPRAGGETQYF. V usage is TRBV18 and J usage is TRBJ2-5; 8 bases agree with TRBD2. Germline-derived CDR1 and CDR2 are KGHSH and LQKENI. CDR3 length equals 15 residues. With V trimmed by 0 bases and J by 5 bases, 5 bases remained unmatched.

In DNA form, the CDR3 reads TGTGCCAGCAGTTTAAGAGCGCAGCCCCAGCATTTT. Translation gives CASSLRAQPQHF. V usage is TRBV12-3 or TRBV12-4 and J usage is TRBJ1-5; no definite D call. This CDR3 contains 12 residues. Trimming stripped 2 bases from V and 7 bases from J, with 6 bases between.

The genes are TRBV28 and TRBJ1-5, with D possibly being TRBD1 (6 bases). Germline V CDR1 and CDR2: MDHEN, SYDVKM. The CDR3 contains 16 residues. V lost 1 base to trimming and J lost 3 bases, with 13 bases between them. The CDR3: CASSLYVQGLNQPQHF. The CDR3 DNA sequence: TGTGCCAGCAGTTTATACGTACAGGGCCTCAATCAGCCCCAGCATTTT.

The chain couples TRBV10-3 to TRBJ2-7; D is perhaps TRBD2 (6 bases). Germline lookup yields CDR1 ENHRY and CDR2 SYGVKD. V was trimmed by 3 bases and J by 0 bases, leaving 12 bases between them. This CDR3 comprises 15 residues. The CDR3 region is CAISDGTGASYEQYF. CDR3 nucleotides: TGTGCCATCAGTGACGGGACGGGAGCCTCCTACGAGCAGTACTTC.

The J gene is TRBJ2-2, the V gene TRBV27, with 9 bases lining up with TRBD1. Germline trimming cut 4 bases from V and 3 bases from J; bases unmatched to any gene: 9. The CDR3 extends over 17 amino acids. Germline V gene data show CDR1 as MNHEY and CDR2 as SMNVEV (reference sequence). CDR3 amino acids: CASSSPLDRGYTGELFF. For the CDR3, the DNA is TGTGCCAGCAGTTCCCCTCTAGACAGGGGGTACACCGGGGAGCTGTTTTTT.

The J gene is TRBJ2-7, the V gene TRBV28, with 7 bases lining up with TRBD2. Per the germline V gene, CDR1 is MDHEN and CDR2 is SYDVKM. The V gene end was trimmed by 6 bases and the J gene end by 3 bases; junction bases not matched to a gene: 8. This CDR3 is built from 14 residues. The CDR3 DNA sequence: TGTGCCAGCAGGCGGGGGAGCACCTACTACGAGCAGTACTTC. Encoded protein: CASRRGSTYYEQYF.

In this sample, this clone turned up once. The chain carries TRBV5-4 and TRBJ2-7; D unclear. This CDR3 contains 15 residues. Germline-derived CDR1 and CDR2 are SGHNT and YYREEE (reference sequence). Trimming cost V 2 bases and J 0 bases, with 12 bases left between them. CDR3 sequence: CASSLEDSSSYEQYF. CDR3 in DNA: TGTGCCAGCAGCTTAGAGGATTCGAGCTCCTACGAGCAGTACTTC. The full variable domain, completed using reference TRBV5-4 and TRBJ2-7, is ETGVTQSPTHLIKTRGQQVTLRCSSQSGHNTVSWYQQALGQGPQFIFQYYREEENGRGNFPPRFSGLQFPNYSSELNVNALELDDSALYLCASSLEDSSSYEQYFGPGTRLTVT.

The gene calls are TRBV2 and TRBJ2-3; no clear D gene. The CDR3 is 13 amino acids. V was cut by 10 bases and J by 0 bases, with 11 bases left in between. The germline V gene encodes CDR1 SNHLY and CDR2 FYNNEI. DNA of the CDR3: TGTGCCAACCACGGTCCTAGCACAGATACGCAGTATTTT. Its protein is CANHGPSTDTQYF.

The chain links TRBV19 to TRBJ1-5, with 11 bases matching TRBD1. CDR1 is LNHDA, CDR2 SQIVND, per germline (reference sequence). The CDR3 has 14 amino acids. The junction had 4 bases not matched to a gene; V was cut back by 5 bases and J by 7 bases. CDR3 amino acids: CASSGTGGFQPQHF. CDR3 DNA sequence: TGTGCCAGTAGTGGGACAGGGGGTTTCCAGCCCCAGCATTTT.

The V call is TRBV5-1, the J call TRBJ2-3; 10 bases are a match to TRBD2. From germline, CDR1 is SGHRS and CDR2 YFSETQ. With 3 bases clipped from V and 6 bases from J, the junction kept 10 bases outside the gene matches. This CDR3 has 16 amino acids. The CDR3 protein is CASSSLAGVSGDTQYF. The CDR3 DNA follows: TGCGCCAGCAGCTCTCTAGCGGGAGTTTCGGGGGATACGCAGTATTTT.

The chain joins TRBV5-1 to TRBJ1-4; unclear D gene. This CDR3 has 14 residues. Germline assignment: CDR1 SGHRS and CDR2 YFSETQ. Trimming removed 2 bases from V and 4 bases from J, with 9 bases in between. The CDR3 nucleotides read TGCGCCAGCAGCTTTGGCGGGGATAATGAAAAACTGTTTTTT. Its protein product is CASSFGGDNEKLFF.

J is TRBJ2-1 and V is TRBV19, with 9 bases fitting TRBD1. The germline V gene has CDR1 LNHDA and CDR2 SQIVND (reference sequence). This CDR3 comprises 16 residues. J was trimmed by 9 bases and V by 4 bases; bases with no gene match: 13. The chain's CDR3 is CASSKLPGQGIREQFF. CDR3 in DNA: TGTGCCAGTAGTAAACTTCCGGGACAGGGAATCCGTGAGCAGTTCTTC.